This T cell receptor beta chain was captured by sequencing in a study of blood T cell repertoires in COVID-19. For the study at large: Sample material is recorded as cDNA or gDNA derived from T cells, B-cell-depleted T cells, or PBMCs.

Seattle's enrolled individuals joined amid active infection and were then monitored longitudinally. The CDR3 sequence is 15 residues long. The germline V gene has CDR1 SQVTM and CDR2 ANQGSEA. V was clipped by 4 bases and J by 0 bases; unmatched bases: 6. Clones were sequenced by immunoSEQ multiplex PCR, and TCRdb holds only the in-frame ones, with some missing. This sample carries under 300,000 clones, around nine tenths of them seen once, and the ten largest clones take approximately 14%. Specimen: peripheral blood. The V gene is TRBV29-1, the J gene TRBJ1-2, with 9 bases identical to TRBD1. The origin of this receptor is a woman between 65 and 79 years old with COVID-19, enrolled during active disease. The CDR3 protein is CSVVAGQGPNYGYTF. CDR3 nucleotide sequence: TGCAGCGTTGTAGCGGGACAGGGACCTAACTATGGCTACACCTTC.